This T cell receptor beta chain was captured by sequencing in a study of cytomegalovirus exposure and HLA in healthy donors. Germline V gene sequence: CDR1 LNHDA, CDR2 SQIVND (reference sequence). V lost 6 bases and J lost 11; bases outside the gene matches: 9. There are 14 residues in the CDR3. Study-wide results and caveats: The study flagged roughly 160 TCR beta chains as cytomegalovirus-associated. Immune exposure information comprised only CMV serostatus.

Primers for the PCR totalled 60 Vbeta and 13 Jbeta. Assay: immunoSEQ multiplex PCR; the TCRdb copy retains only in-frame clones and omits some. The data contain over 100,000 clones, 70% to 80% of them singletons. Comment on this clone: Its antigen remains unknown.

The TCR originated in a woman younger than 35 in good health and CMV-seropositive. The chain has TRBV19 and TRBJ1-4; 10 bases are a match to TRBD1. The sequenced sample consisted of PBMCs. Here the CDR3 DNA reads TGTGCCAGTAGCCTCCCGGGACAGGGGACGAAACTGTTTTTT. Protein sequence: CASSLPGQGTKLFF.